The 30 T cell receptor beta chains given below trace back to one sample, sequenced in a study of regulatory T cells in long-lasting Graves disease. Time point of the sample: persistent/refractory GD, antithyroid drugs over 5 years with positive TRAb. From PBMCs, RNA was extracted and then used to make the TCR library. CDR3 regions were amplified by Arm-PCR using iRepertoire HTBI primers to build TCR beta libraries. TCRdb re-derived calls from the multiplex PCR reads in MiXCR, one entry per CDR3 protein. The data show 350,000 to 450,000 distinct CDR3 sequences, more than 20% seen once. This specimen consisted of peripheral blood mononuclear cells (PBMCs), obtained when the disease was refractory, from a patient treated with antithyroid drugs. The receptors originated from a female donor with Graves disease.

This chain joins TRBV30 and TRBJ1-2, with D possibly TRBD1 on 5 matching bases. Germline CDR1 and CDR2: GTSNPN and SVGIG (reference sequence). V shed 2 bases and J shed 8 bases, with 9 bases lying between them. The CDR3 spans 11 residues. DNA of the CDR3: TGTGCCTGGAGTCAGGGAAGCGGCTACACCTTC. It translates to CAWSQGSGYTF.

The rearrangement uses TRBV30 and TRBJ1-5, with 7 nucleotides matching TRBD1. The CDR3 length is 14 residues. The germline V gene encodes CDR1 GTSNPN and CDR2 SVGIG (reference sequence). With V trimmed by 4 bases and J by 6 bases, 9 bases remained unmatched. The CDR3 spells CAWNRQGLTQPQHF. DNA for the CDR3: TGTGCCTGGAACCGACAGGGTTTAACTCAGCCCCAGCATTTT. Full variable domain (missing parts from reference TRBV30 and TRBJ1-5): SQTIHQWPATLVQPVGSPLSLECTVEGTSNPNLYWYRQAAGRGLQLLFYSVGIGQISSEVPQNLSASRPQDRQFILSSKKLLLSDSGFYLCAWNRQGLTQPQHFGDGTRLSIL.

This clonotype has just a few counts. V gene TRBV4-1 combines with J gene TRBJ2-7; no clear D gene. CDR1 is MGHRA and CDR2 is YSYEKL in the germline V gene. V lost 0 bases and J 0 bases, leaving 9 bases between the germline ends. This CDR3 has 15 amino acids. CDR3 sequence: CASSQDRSTSYEQYF. The CDR3 DNA reads as TGCGCCAGCAGCCAAGATCGCTCCACCTCCTACGAGCAGTACTTC.

The chain combines TRBV12-3 or TRBV12-4 with TRBJ2-2, with no clear D. The V end lost 1 base, the J end lost 4 bases, and 10 bases lay between the germline ends. The CDR3 length is 15 residues. As DNA, the CDR3 is TGTGCCAGCAGTTTAGGGGGTTCGGTCACCGGGGAGCTGTTTTTT. It is translated as CASSLGGSVTGELFF.

This clonotype turned up a few times. The chain couples TRBV10-2 to TRBJ1-2; no clear D. From germline, CDR1 is WSHSY and CDR2 SAAADI. The CDR3 has 13 residues. Trimming took off 2 bases at V and 8 bases at J, with 12 bases between the two ends. The CDR3 sequence: CASSEVGVSGYTF. The CDR3 DNA sequence: TGCGCCAGCAGTGAGGTCGGGGTTAGCGGCTACACCTTC.

The genes are TRBV6-1 and TRBJ1-6, with D unresolved. The CDR3 length is 13 residues. V dropped 8 bases and J dropped 4 bases, with 9 bases sitting between them. Germline CDR1 MNHNS, CDR2 SASEGT. CDR3: CASSPDYNSPLHF. CDR3 nucleotides: TGTGCCAGCTCCCCGGATTATAATTCACCCCTCCACTTT.

In regard to this clonotype: This clone may be a read error of a much larger clone one base away. No conserved phenylalanine or tryptophan is present at the end of the CDR3, so a read error is the likely explanation. The chain combines TRBV11-2 with TRBJ2-5, with D maybe TRBD1 (6 bases). V gave up 5 bases and J gave up 2 bases, with 15 bases separating them. Germline-derived CDR1 and CDR2 are SGHAT and FQNNGV. This CDR3 is 15 amino acids long. The CDR3 DNA sequence: TGTGCCAGCAGCACCCTGACAGGACGTCAAGAGACCCAGTACCTC. It is translated as CASSTLTGRQETQYL.

This clonotype was observed at least ten times. The junction departs from the called germline gene at one end, perhaps through a read error. The chain employs TRBV10-2 and TRBJ2-7; 12 nucleotides agree with TRBD2. Germline-derived CDR1 and CDR2 are WSHSY and SAAADI. The CDR3 has 13 amino acids. The CDR3 is CASRTSGTYEQYF. The CDR3 DNA sequence: TGTGCCAGCAGGACTAGCGGGACTTACGAGCAGTACTTC.

The chain employs TRBV6-5 and TRBJ2-3; a weak D match, TRBD2 (5 bases). Germline assignment: CDR1 MNHEY and CDR2 SVGAGI. V lost 4 bases and J 3 bases, leaving 11 bases between the germline ends. The CDR3 is 14 residues long. CDR3 loop: CASSWALDTDTQYF. For the CDR3, the DNA is TGTGCCAGCAGTTGGGCACTAGATACAGATACGCAGTATTTT.

This clonotype has more than one count but fewer than ten. The gene calls are TRBV7-9 and TRBJ2-2; no definite D call. Germline assignment: CDR1 SEHNR and CDR2 FQNEAQ (reference sequence). The V and J ends lost 1 base and 0 bases respectively, with 12 bases between them. The CDR3 runs 17 residues. Here the CDR3 DNA reads TGTGCCAGCAGCTTAGAGGTTGGGGTCCCGAACACCGGGGAGCTGTTTTTT. As protein: CASSLEVGVPNTGELFF.

This clonotype was counted many times. V is TRBV28 and J is TRBJ2-5; a possible D gene is TRBD1 (6 bases). The V gene's germline CDR1 is MDHEN and CDR2 SYDVKM. The CDR3 runs to 13 residues. V lost 6 bases, J lost 7 bases, and 15 bases lay in between. CDR3 bases: TGTGCCAGCAGCTTGGACAGCGAGGGGACCCAGTACTTC. It yields the protein CASSLDSEGTQYF.

In this sample, this clonotype turned up many times. V gene TRBV12-3 or TRBV12-4 combines with J gene TRBJ1-4, with D possibly TRBD1 on 5 matching bases. The CDR3 contains 14 residues. Trimming removed 7 bases from V and 0 bases from J, with 9 bases in between. The CDR3 loop reads CASKLQATNEKLFF. The CDR3 DNA follows: TGTGCCAGCAAGCTACAGGCAACTAATGAAAAACTGTTTTTT.

The chain links TRBV3-1 to TRBJ2-2; 12 bases line up with TRBD2. In germline, CDR1 is LGHDT, CDR2 YNNKEL (reference sequence). CDR3 size: 15 residues. With V trimmed by 3 bases and J by 7 bases, 3 bases remained unmatched. CDR3 in amino acids: CASSQTSGGVGELFF. CDR3 DNA sequence: TGTGCCAGCAGCCAGACTAGCGGGGGAGTCGGGGAGCTGTTTTTT. The variable domain in full, completed from reference TRBV3-1 and TRBJ2-2, reads DTAVSQTPKYLVTQMGNDKSIKCEQNLGHDTMYWYKQDSKKFLKIMFSYNNKELIINETVPNRFSPKSPDKAHLNLHINSLELGDSAVYFCASSQTSGGVGELFFGEGSRLTVL.

This clonotype was seen ten or more times. V is TRBV20-1 and J is TRBJ1-1; tentatively, D is TRBD1 (5 bases). CDR3 size: 11 residues. Trimming removed 5 bases from V and 4 bases from J, with 8 bases in between. The germline V gene has CDR1 DFQATT and CDR2 SNEGSKA (reference sequence). The CDR3 sequence: CSARRVTEAFF. The DNA for the CDR3 is TGCAGTGCTCGCAGGGTCACTGAAGCTTTCTTT.

This clonotype was counted at least ten times. The rearrangement uses TRBV28 and TRBJ1-5; D ambiguous. Germline V CDR1 and CDR2: MDHEN, SYDVKM. CDR3 length: 11 residues. The V end was cut by 3 bases, the J end by 6 bases, with 3 bases between. Written as DNA, the CDR3 is TGTGCCAGCAGTTTTGGTCAGCCCCAGCATTTT. Translated, it gives CASSFGQPQHF.

This chain connects TRBV29-1 to TRBJ2-7, with D perhaps TRBD1 (5 bases). The CDR3 sequence is 11 residues long. V gave up 6 bases and J gave up 4 bases, with 10 bases separating them. Looked up from germline, CDR1 is SQVTM and CDR2 is ANQGSEA. CDR3 region: CSVGARYEQYF. Here the CDR3 DNA reads TGCAGCGTAGGGGCCAGGTACGAGCAGTACTTC.

In this sample, this clonotype turned up many times. The chain employs TRBV28 and TRBJ1-2; D unresolved. The length of the CDR3 is 14 residues. Trimming removed 11 bases from V and 4 bases from J, with 20 bases in between. Germline CDR1 is MDHEN and CDR2 is SYDVKM. The CDR3 DNA sequence: TGTGCCGCCCAAGGGAGTCTAAATTCCTATGGCTACACCTTC. This encodes CAAQGSLNSYGYTF.

As regards this clonotype: The missing conserved phenylalanine or tryptophan at the end of this CDR3 makes a read error likely. V gene TRBV15 combines with J gene TRBJ1-6; D gene unclear. Per the germline V gene, CDR1 is LNHNV and CDR2 is YYDKDF (reference sequence). The CDR3 length is 13 residues. The V and J ends lost 4 bases and 10 bases respectively, with 11 bases between them. In DNA, the CDR3 is TGTGCCACCAGCACGGACCGAGGGTCACCCCTCCACGTT. This gives the protein CATSTDRGSPLHV.

The chain joins TRBV5-1 to TRBJ1-2; 11 bases are shared with TRBD1. Trimming took 4 bases from V and 4 from J; bases not matched to a gene: 6. This CDR3 region has 15 residues. Germline V lookup: CDR1 SGHRS, CDR2 YFSETQ. CDR3 amino acids: CASSPGTGGGYGYTF. CDR3 DNA sequence: TGCGCCAGCAGCCCTGGGACAGGGGGAGGCTATGGCTACACCTTC.

This clonotype has at least ten counts. This chain links TRBV20-1 with TRBJ2-5; D unresolved. CDR1 is DFQATT, CDR2 SNEGSKA, per germline (reference sequence). The CDR3 has 11 residues. The CDR3 DNA follows: TGCAGCCCGAGCAGTCAAGAGACCCAGTACTTC. This encodes CSPSSQETQYF.

J is TRBJ2-2 and V is TRBV2; possible D gene TRBD1, 5 bases. CDR1 is SNHLY, CDR2 FYNNEI, per germline. V was pared by 0 bases and J by 7 bases, with 9 bases between. This CDR3 is built from 14 residues. DNA for the CDR3: TGTGCCAGCAGTGAAGCGCAGGGTGACGGGGAGCTGTTTTTT. This translates into CASSEAQGDGELFF.

This clonotype was detected only once. The J gene is TRBJ1-1, the V gene TRBV4-1; TRBD1 is a possible D gene (5 bases). The CDR3 extends over 15 amino acids. Trimming left V 3 bases short and J 1 base short, with 12 bases between. Germline values: CDR1 MGHRA, CDR2 YSYEKL. The CDR3 region is CASSQVEGSNTEAFF. The CDR3 nucleotides are TGCGCCAGCAGCCAGGTGGAGGGGTCGAACACTGAAGCTTTCTTT.

The V call is TRBV6-5, the J call TRBJ2-7; either TRBD1 or TRBD2 may supply D (7 bases each). The V gene's germline CDR1 is MNHEY and CDR2 SVGAGI. There are 14 residues in the CDR3. V lost 4 bases and J 6 bases, leaving 16 bases between the germline ends. CDR3 sequence reads: CASSSRQGGGEQYF. The CDR3 nucleotides read TGTGCCAGCAGTTCCCGACAGGGAGGGGGCGAGCAGTACTTC.

This sequence joins TRBV3-1 and TRBJ2-3, with 7 bases matching TRBD2. The CDR3 consists of 13 residues. Germline V gene data show CDR1 as LGHDT and CDR2 as YNNKEL (reference sequence). Trimming cost V 1 base and J 8 bases; bases outside gene matches: 3. The CDR3 DNA reads TGTGCCAGCAGCCAAGGGACTAGTGGTACGCAGTATTTT. It is translated as CASSQGTSGTQYF.

The CDR3 DNA reads as TGTGCCAGCAGCTTAGCGGGGCTAGCGGAAAACATTCAGTACTTC. It yields the protein CASSLAGLAENIQYF. The gene calls are TRBV7-2 and TRBJ2-4; 7 bases line up with TRBD2. The V and J ends lost 0 bases and 5 bases, in that order; junction bases with no gene match: 4. Germline CDR1 reads SGHTA; CDR2 reads FQGNSA. This CDR3 has 15 amino acids. Supplemented by reference TRBV7-2 and TRBJ2-4, the full variable domain reads GAGVSQSPSNKVTEKGKDVELRCDPISGHTALYWYRQSLGQGLEFLIYFQGNSAPDKSGLPSDRFSAERTGGSVSTLTIQRTQQEDSAVYLCASSLAGLAENIQYFGAGTRLSVL.

This clonotype was observed many times. The chain combines TRBV28 with TRBJ2-7, with 10 bases identical to TRBD2. V gave up 4 bases and J gave up 3 bases; unmatched junction bases: 3. This CDR3 has 14 residues. CDR1 and CDR2 from the germline V gene are MDHEN and SYDVKM. The CDR3 coding sequence is TGTGCCAGCAGTTCCAGACTAGCGGGCTACGAGCAGTACTTC. Residues: CASSSRLAGYEQYF.

The count of this clonotype is one. The chain is built from TRBV5-5 and TRBJ2-5; possibly TRBD2 for D (6 bases). The CDR3 is 14 residues long. The V and J ends lost 1 base and 5 bases respectively, with 12 bases between them. CDR1 SGHKS and CDR2 YYEKEE come from the germline V gene (reference sequence). This CDR3 reads CASSLMMGGETQYF. CDR3 DNA sequence: TGTGCCAGCAGCTTGATGATGGGAGGCGAGACCCAGTACTTC.

This rearrangement joins TRBV6-1 to TRBJ2-2; 10 positions match TRBD2. This CDR3 spans 16 amino acids. Germline CDR1 and CDR2: MNHNS and SASEGT. The J segment lost 6 bases and the V segment lost 5 bases, leaving 9 bases of the junction unmatched. DNA of the CDR3: TGTGCCAGCAGTTCTCTAGCGGGAGCTACAGCCGGGGAGCTGTTTTTT. It yields the protein CASSSLAGATAGELFF.

CDR3 nucleotide sequence: TGCGCCAGCAGAGCCACTGGAACCGGGGAGCTGTTTTTT. Translated: CASRATGTGELFF. V gene TRBV10-2 combines with J gene TRBJ2-2; D gene ambiguous. The V and J ends lost 6 bases and 5 bases respectively, with 10 bases between them. Germline-derived CDR1 and CDR2 are WSHSY and SAAADI. This CDR3 comprises 13 residues.

In the case of this clonotype: A much larger clone lies one base from this, so it may be a read error. No conserved phenylalanine or tryptophan ends this CDR3, so it is likely a read error. This rearrangement joins TRBV12-3 or TRBV12-4 to TRBJ1-4; 9 nucleotides align to TRBD1. The CDR3 runs to 14 residues. With V trimmed by 9 bases and J by 8 bases, 10 bases remained unmatched. The CDR3 protein is CASRKTGGVEKLFL. CDR3 in DNA: TGTGCCAGTCGGAAGACAGGGGGTGTGGAAAAACTGTTTCTT.